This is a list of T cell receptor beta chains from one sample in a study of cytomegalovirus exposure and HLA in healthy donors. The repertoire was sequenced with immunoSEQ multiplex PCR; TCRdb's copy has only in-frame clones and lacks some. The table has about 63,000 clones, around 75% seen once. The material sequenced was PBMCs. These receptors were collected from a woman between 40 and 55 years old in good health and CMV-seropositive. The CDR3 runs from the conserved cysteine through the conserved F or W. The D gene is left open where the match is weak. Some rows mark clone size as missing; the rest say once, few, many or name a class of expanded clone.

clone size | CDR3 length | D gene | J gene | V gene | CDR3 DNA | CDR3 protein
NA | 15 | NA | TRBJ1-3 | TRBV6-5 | TGTGCCAGCAGTTACTCGAGACTAGGTGGAAACACCATATATTTT | CASSYSRLGGNTIYF
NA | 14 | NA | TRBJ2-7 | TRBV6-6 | TGTGCCAGCAGACAGGGCGCCGTTTCCTACGAGCAGTACTTC | CASRQGAVSYEQYF
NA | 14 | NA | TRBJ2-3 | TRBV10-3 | TGTGCCATCAGTGAGTCGGGCCTGAAGGATACGCAGTATTTT | CAISESGLKDTQYF
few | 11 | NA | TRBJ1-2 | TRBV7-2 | TGTGCCAGCAGCTTGGGGGGTGGCTACACCTTC | CASSLGGGYTF
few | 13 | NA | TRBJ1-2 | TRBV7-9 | TGTGCCAGCAGCTTTCGTCTCGAGAGTGGCTACACCTTC | CASSFRLESGYTF
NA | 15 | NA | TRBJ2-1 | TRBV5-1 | TGCGCCAGCAGCTCCCGTGGGGCCACCTACAATGAGCAGTTCTTC | CASSSRGATYNEQFF
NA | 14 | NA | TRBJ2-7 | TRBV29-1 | TGCAGCGTTCGAAGGGACTTAAGCTCCTACGAGCAGTACTTC | CSVRRDLSSYEQYF
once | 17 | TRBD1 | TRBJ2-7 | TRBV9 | TGTGCCAGCAGCGTAGCCGGGACAGGGCCTTTTTTTTCCGAGCAGTACTTC | CASSVAGTGPFFSEQYF
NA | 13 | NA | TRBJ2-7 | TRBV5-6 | TGTGCCAGCAGCTTGCGACAGTCCTACGAGCAGTACTTC | CASSLRQSYEQYF
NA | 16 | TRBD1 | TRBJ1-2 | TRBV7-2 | TGTGCCAGCAGCCCTGGGACAGGGACAACGAACTATGGCTACACCTTC | CASSPGTGTTNYGYTF
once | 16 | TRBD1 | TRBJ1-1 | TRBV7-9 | TGTGCCAGCAGCTTATACCGGGACAGGGGTATGACTGAAGCTTTCTTT | CASSLYRDRGMTEAFF
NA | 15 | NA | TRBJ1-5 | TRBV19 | TGTGCCAGTCTCGACAGAAGTTTTAGCAATCAGCCCCAGCATTTT | CASLDRSFSNQPQHF
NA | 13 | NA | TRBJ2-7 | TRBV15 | TGTGCCACCAGCATAGCATCAGACTACGAGCAGTACTTC | CATSIASDYEQYF
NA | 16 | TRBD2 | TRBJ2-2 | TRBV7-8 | TGTGCCAGCAGCTCGGGACTAGCGGGGGGGGCCGGGGAGCTGTTTTTT | CASSSGLAGGAGELFF
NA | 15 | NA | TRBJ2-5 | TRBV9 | TGTGCCAGCAGCGTAGATGGCCAGGTGACCCGGACCCAGTACTTC | CASSVDGQVTRTQYF
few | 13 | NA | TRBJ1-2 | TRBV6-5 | TGTGCCAGCAGTCATGGAGAAGTTTATGGCTACACCTTC | CASSHGEVYGYTF
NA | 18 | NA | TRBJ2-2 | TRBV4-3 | TGCGCCAGCAGCCAAGCACCAAACGCGGGGGCCGGGACCGGGGAGCTGTTTTTT | CASSQAPNAGAGTGELFF
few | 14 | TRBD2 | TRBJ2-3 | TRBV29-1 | TGCAGCGTTGACGGGACTACTACCGCAGATACGCAGTATTTT | CSVDGTTTADTQYF
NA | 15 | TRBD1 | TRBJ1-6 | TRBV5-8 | TGTGCCAGCAGCTCGTACACAGGGGTTAATTCACCCCTCCACTTT | CASSSYTGVNSPLHF
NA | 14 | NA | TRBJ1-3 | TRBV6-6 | TGTGCCAGCACTTCAGTCTCCACTGGAAACACCATATATTTT | CASTSVSTGNTIYF
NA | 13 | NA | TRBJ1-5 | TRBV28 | TGTGCCACCCTGTGGGGGGACAATCAGCCCCAGCATTTT | CATLWGDNQPQHF
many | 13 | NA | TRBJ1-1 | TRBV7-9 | TGTGCCAGCAGCTTAAAACCCACAGCTGAAGCTTTCTTT | CASSLKPTAEAFF
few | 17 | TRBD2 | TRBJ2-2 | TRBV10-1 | TGCGCCAGCAGTGAGTCGAGGGCTAGCGGGAACACCGGGGAGCTGTTTTTT | CASSESRASGNTGELFF
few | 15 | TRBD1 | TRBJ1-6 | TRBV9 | TGTGCCAGCAGCCCCCACGGGACAGGGAATTCACCCCTCCACTTT | CASSPHGTGNSPLHF
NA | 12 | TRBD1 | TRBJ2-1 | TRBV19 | TGTGCTCTCAGGGGGCACGGGAATGAGCAGTTCTTC | CALRGHGNEQFF
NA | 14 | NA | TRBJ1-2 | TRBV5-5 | TGTGCCAGCAGCTTCTTGGACCCAGGAGGGGGCTACACCTTC | CASSFLDPGGGYTF